At least ten counts were recorded for the clone carrying this T cell receptor beta chain. Its antigen remains unidentified. J was trimmed by 0 bases and V by 4 bases; bases with no gene match: 9. The CDR3 loop spans 17 amino acids. Germline V gives CDR1 MNHEY, CDR2 SVGAGI. TCR beta CDR3 regions were amplified from RNA transcripts. HTBI primers were used in a first-round RT-PCR, which preceded a second-round multiplex PCR. TCRdb re-called the multiplex PCR reads with MiXCR, one entry per CDR3 protein. Of about 500,000 distinct CDR3 sequences detected, under 40% appear once; the ten largest clones hold about 4.6%. The sample originates from a study of Graves' ophthalmopathy and Graves' hyperthyroidism. Overall study results and limits: The model flagged ophthalmopathy progression at about 71% sensitivity and 72% to 75% specificity. Also, most clonotypes expanded in the thyroid above 0.001 frequency appeared in blood.

Sequences were obtained from peripheral blood or thyroid tissue (not recorded which). V and J are TRBV6-5 and TRBJ1-2, with 9 positions matching TRBD1. The clonotype was recovered from an adult man with Graves' hyperthyroidism. DNA for the CDR3: TGTGCCAGCAGTTCTCCGTTACAGGGGGCGTCTAACTATGGCTACACCTTC. Its protein is CASSSPLQGASNYGYTF.